The rows below give T cell receptor beta chains drawn from one sample of a study of regulatory T cells in long-lasting Graves disease. TCRdb re-derived calls from the multiplex PCR reads in MiXCR, one entry per CDR3 protein. This sample has a few hundred thousand distinct CDR3 sequences, with approximately 25% found just once. The sequencing here drew on peripheral blood mononuclear cells (PBMCs), taken when the disease was refractory, from a patient treated with antithyroid drugs. The receptors come from a woman aged 40 to 50 with Graves disease. CDR3s include the opening cysteine and the closing phenylalanine or tryptophan. The D gene is left open where the match is weak. Some rows have no size entry. The others give once, few or many, or a class for an expanded clone.

abundance,v_gene,j_gene,len,d_gene,CDR3nt,CDR3aa
-,TRBV6-2/TRBV6-3,TRBJ2-2,16,-,TGTGCCAGCTTGGAGGGCCCGGGCCCAAACACCGGGGAGCTGTTTTTT,CASLEGPGPNTGELFF
few,TRBV27,TRBJ2-5,9,-,TGTGCCAGCCTCGAGACCCAGTACTTC,CASLETQYF
many,TRBV20-1,TRBJ1-1,12,-,TGCAGTGCCCCGACCCTCAACACTGAAGCTTTCTTT,CSAPTLNTEAFF
many,TRBV28,TRBJ2-7,13,-,TGTGCCAGCAGTTTCAGGGGAACCTACGAGCAGTACTTC,CASSFRGTYEQYF
-,TRBV12-3/TRBV12-4,TRBJ2-2,15,TRBD1,TGTGCCAGCAGTTCGGGACAGGCGAACACCGGGGAGCTGTTTTTT,CASSSGQANTGELFF
few,TRBV29-1,TRBJ2-5,14,-,TGCAGCGTTGAAGATTGGGTAGCCCAAGAGACCCAGTACTTC,CSVEDWVAQETQYF
many,TRBV19,TRBJ1-5,16,-,TGTGCCAGTAGTTCCCTGACAGGCAATAGCAATCAGCCCCAGCATTTT,CASSSLTGNSNQPQHF
many,TRBV10-3,TRBJ1-1,14,-,TGTGCCATCAGTGAGTTTGGCGGTGACACTGAAGCTTTCTTT,CAISEFGGDTEAFF
-,TRBV7-9,TRBJ1-1,15,-,TGTGCCAGCAGCTTAGAGCCAGGGCACAGCAGAGAAGCTTTCTTT,CASSLEPGHSREAFF
many,TRBV28,TRBJ2-7,12,-,TGTGCCAGCAGTTTTAAACGAGACGAGCAGTACTTC,CASSFKRDEQYF
many,TRBV2,TRBJ2-5,16,-,TGTGCCAGCAGTGAAGGGCGATCATCCTTCGGGGAGACCCAGTACTTC,CASSEGRSSFGETQYF
-,TRBV20-1,TRBJ1-3,12,-,TGCAGTGCTAGCCAACCGGGAAACACCATATATTTT,CSASQPGNTIYF
-,TRBV11-2,TRBJ2-1,17,TRBD2,TGTGCCAGCAGCTTAACATCTAGCGGGAGGGCCTACAATGAGCAGTTCTTC,CASSLTSSGRAYNEQFF
few,TRBV19,TRBJ1-5,15,-,TGTGCCAGTAGCAAGGGCCCCTATAGCAATCAGCCCCAGCATTTT,CASSKGPYSNQPQHF
-,TRBV6-5,TRBJ2-3,17,TRBD2,TGTGCCAGCAGTTCGACTAGCGGGAGGATGGGCACAGATACGCAGTATTTT,CASSSTSGRMGTDTQYF
-,TRBV4-1,TRBJ2-2,18,TRBD2,TGCGCCAGCAGCCACCCACTAGCGGGAGAGGGGCGGGCCGGGGAGCTGTTTTTT,CASSHPLAGEGRAGELFF
few,TRBV20-1,TRBJ2-2,15,TRBD1,TGCAGTGCTAAGCCCCCGACAGGGCGCACCGGGGAGCTGTTTTTT,CSAKPPTGRTGELFF
-,TRBV10-1,TRBJ2-7,15,-,TGCGCCAGCCCCTCCGGTGGGGGCTGTATGAACGAGCAGTACTTC,CASPSGGGCMNEQYF
-,TRBV14,TRBJ1-2,14,-,TGCGCCAGCAGCCAAGGGACATGGAACTATGGCTACACCTTC,CASSQGTWNYGYTF
-,TRBV9,TRBJ2-2,16,-,TGTGCCAGCAGCGTAGGACCGACTAGTCTAACCGGGGAGCTGTTTTTT,CASSVGPTSLTGELFF
many,TRBV20-1,TRBJ2-7,15,-,TGCAGTGCTAGGTGGGGAGAGGTCGAAGCCTACGAGCAGTACTTC,CSARWGEVEAYEQYF
many,TRBV28,TRBJ2-7,12,TRBD1,TGTGCCACCAGGGGGCTACAATACGAGCAGTACTTC,CATRGLQYEQYF
-,TRBV28,TRBJ1-1,14,TRBD1,TGTGCCAGCAGCCGGGACAGGGCTCGGCCTGAAGCTTTCTTT,CASSRDRARPEAFF
many,TRBV28,TRBJ2-5,17,-,TGTGCCAGCAGTTTAGACAGCCTCCAAGATAACGAAGAGACCCAGTACTTC,CASSLDSLQDNEETQYF
many,TRBV28,TRBJ2-2,16,TRBD1,TGTGCCAGCAGGCCTACGGGACAGGGGATCACCGGGGAGCTGTTTTTT,CASRPTGQGITGELFF
-,TRBV11-1,TRBJ2-3,16,-,TGTGCCAGCAGCCAAGCTTTTTGGGGAAGCACAGATACGCAGTATTTT,CASSQAFWGSTDTQYF
-,TRBV11-2,TRBJ2-6,16,TRBD1,TGTGCCAGCAGTTCGACAGGGCCCAAGGGGGCCAACGTCCTGACTTTC,CASSSTGPKGANVLTF
many,TRBV28,TRBJ1-1,15,-,TGTGCCAGCAGTCCCCGTCCTGGACACAACACTGAAGCTTTCTTT,CASSPRPGHNTEAFF
many,TRBV6-1,TRBJ1-2,12,-,TGTGCCAGCAGTGAAGTGGACTATGGCTACACCTTC,CASSEVDYGYTF
-,TRBV14,TRBJ1-4,13,-,TGTGCCAGCAGCTTACAGCTTAATGAAAAACTGTTTTTT,CASSLQLNEKLFF
many,TRBV28,TRBJ2-2,14,-,TGTGCCAGCAGCCGCGGGGTGAACGCCGGGGAGCTGTTTTTT,CASSRGVNAGELFF
few,TRBV11-2,TRBJ2-7,15,-,TGTGCCAGCAGCTCCACCCCAGACTTGCTCTACGAGCAGTACTTC,CASSSTPDLLYEQYF
many,TRBV2,TRBJ1-1,14,-,TGTGCCAGCAGTCAAGTACAGCTGAACACTGAAGCTTTCTTT,CASSQVQLNTEAFF
many,TRBV28,TRBJ1-5,14,-,TGTGCCAGCAACCCCCGGGGAGGCAATCAGCCCCAGCATTTT,CASNPRGGNQPQHF
-,TRBV7-9,TRBJ1-5,14,-,TGTGCCAGCAGCTTTAAGGGGGGGAATCAGCCCCAGCATTTT,CASSFKGGNQPQHF
many,TRBV29-1,TRBJ2-7,11,-,TGCAGCGTTGTCGCTTTCTACGAGCAGTACTTC,CSVVAFYEQYF
many,TRBV6-1,TRBJ2-5,16,-,TGTGCCAGCAGTGCCCAATTCCGATCGGGTCAAGAGACCCAGTACTTC,CASSAQFRSGQETQYF
-,TRBV11-2,TRBJ2-3,16,-,TGTGCCAGCAGCAAACGACAGACAACGAGCACAGATACGCAGTATTTT,CASSKRQTTSTDTQYF
many,TRBV12-3/TRBV12-4,TRBJ1-1,13,-,TGTGCCAGCAGTTTCCCCCCGAACACTGAAGCTTTCTTT,CASSFPPNTEAFF
-,TRBV7-3,TRBJ2-1,16,-,TGTGCCAGCAGCCCCCCGACCGCTAGCTCCTACAATGAGCAGTTCTTC,CASSPPTASSYNEQFF
many,TRBV2,TRBJ1-6,16,-,TGTGCCAGCAGTGAAGGGAATGGAGTTAATAATTCACCCCTCCACTTT,CASSEGNGVNNSPLHF
few,TRBV2,TRBJ2-2,13,-,TGTGCCAGCAGTAACCAGAACACCGGGGAGCTGTTTTTT,CASSNQNTGELFF
few,TRBV4-1,TRBJ2-1,15,TRBD2,TGCGCCAGCAGCTCGGGACTAGCGGGAGTGGGTGAGCAGTTCTTC,CASSSGLAGVGEQFF
once,TRBV15,TRBJ2-5,19,TRBD2,TGTGCCACCAGCAGAGTACCGGGACTAGCGGGAGGGACTCAAGAGACCCAGTACTTC,CATSRVPGLAGGTQETQYF
many,TRBV28,TRBJ2-3,13,TRBD2,TGTGCCGCCCAAAGCGGGAGTGGGGATACGCAGTATTTT,CAAQSGSGDTQYF
few,TRBV15,TRBJ1-3,17,-,TGTGCCACCAGCAGAGATCCGGGTGCGTTCGGGGGAAACACCATATATTTT,CATSRDPGAFGGNTIYF
once,TRBV6-2/TRBV6-3,TRBJ2-1,15,-,TGTGCCAGCAGTTACTCGAAAAGCTCCTACAATGAGCAGTTCTTC,CASSYSKSSYNEQFF
-,TRBV6-1,TRBJ1-2,16,-,TGTGCCAGCAGTCCCCACCTTTGGGCAAGGGACTATGGCTACACCTTC,CASSPHLWARDYGYTF
many,TRBV29-1,TRBJ1-2,11,-,TGCAGCGGTACTACAGTAGATGGCTACACCTTC,CSGTTVDGYTF
-,TRBV9,TRBJ2-2,17,-,TGTGCCAGCAGCGTTTCCGGGGTCGTCTGGAACACCGGGGAGCTGTTTTTT,CASSVSGVVWNTGELFF
-,TRBV11-2,TRBJ2-1,15,-,TGTGCCAGCAGCTTAGCCCCGAAAGGATACAATGAGCAGTTCTTC,CASSLAPKGYNEQFF
many,TRBV28,TRBJ1-1,14,-,TGTGCCAGCAGTTCCACCTCTATGAACACTGAAGCTTTCTTT,CASSSTSMNTEAFF
-,TRBV5-8,TRBJ2-7,15,TRBD1,TGTGCCAGCACCAGGACCGGGACAGGACCCTACGAGCAGTACTTC,CASTRTGTGPYEQYF
-,TRBV20-1,TRBJ1-5,14,-,TGCAGTGCCACAAATTTACAGGGTAATCAGCCCCAGCATTTT,CSATNLQGNQPQHF
few,TRBV12-3/TRBV12-4,TRBJ1-5,15,-,TGTGCCAGCAGAACCGGGCCGGGCCAACTCCAGCCCCAGCATTTT,CASRTGPGQLQPQHF
-,TRBV10-2,TRBJ1-1,14,-,TGCGCCAGCAGTGAGTCAGGGTGGAACACTGAAGCTTTCTTT,CASSESGWNTEAFF
many,TRBV28,TRBJ1-1,15,TRBD1,TGTGCCAGCAGTGGGGGACAGGGATGGAACACTGAAGCTTTCTTT,CASSGGQGWNTEAFF
-,TRBV30,TRBJ1-2,12,-,TGTGCCTGGAGTTTAATTTCATATGGCTACACCTTC,CAWSLISYGYTF
few,TRBV7-2,TRBJ1-5,13,-,TGTGCCAGCAGCTCGGTGGGGGATCAGCCCCAGCATTTT,CASSSVGDQPQHF